These 3 T cell receptor beta chains originate from one sample sequenced in a study of blood T cell repertoires in COVID-19 (dated by TCRdb to the early 2020s). The library was obtained by the immunoSEQ multiplex PCR assay. Sourced from immuneACCESS, this table was stored by TCRdb with only in-frame sequences that have V and J called. A share of the clones is absent; for the studies checked, an unresolved V gene accounts for under half, and the remainder has no known explanation. The sample has tens of thousands of clones on record, roughly 83% of them singletons. Approximately 10% of the sample goes to the ten largest clones. The sample taken for sequencing was peripheral blood. These receptors all stem from a man in his fifties with COVID-19, enrolled during active disease.

The chain combines TRBV18 with TRBJ2-1, with TRBD1 matching 9 bases. The CDR3 is 15 amino acids. CDR1 is KGHSH, CDR2 LQKENI, per germline. Unmatched junction bases numbered 4, after V lost 6 bases and J lost 1 base. The CDR3 sequence: CASSQGTGSYNEQFF. As DNA, the CDR3 is TGTGCCAGCTCCCAAGGGACAGGGTCCTACAATGAGCAGTTCTTC.

The chain uses TRBV18 and TRBJ2-3; the match to TRBD1 covers 10 bases. Germline V gene sequence: CDR1 KGHSH, CDR2 LQKENI. V lost 1 base, J lost 3 bases, and 4 bases stayed unmatched. This CDR3 is built from 16 residues. CDR3 sequence: CASSPLGQGVTDTQYF. DNA for the CDR3: TGTGCCAGCTCACCACTAGGACAGGGGGTAACAGATACGCAGTATTTT.

The V and J genes are TRBV14 and TRBJ2-7; a weak D match, TRBD1 (6 bases). CDR1 SGHDN and CDR2 FVKESK come from the germline V gene. The V end was cut by 5 bases, the J end by 1 base, with 12 bases between. The CDR3 has 14 residues. The chain's CDR3 is CASSNPGTSYEQYF. The CDR3 DNA follows: TGTGCCAGCAGCAACCCCGGGACATCCTACGAGCAGTACTTC.